A selection of T cell receptor beta chains follows, all from one sample in a study of blood T cell repertoires in COVID-19. Some clones are missing from TCRdb's copy, which holds only in-frame ones; the method was immunoSEQ multiplex PCR. The table includes around 230,000 clones, approximately 85% detected once. Sequenced material: peripheral blood. These receptors all come from a woman aged 60-75 years with active or convalescent COVID-19. The CDR3 runs from the conserved cysteine through the conserved F or W. A D gene is named only where the DNA matches it firmly. Clone size is shown for a subset of rows, as once, few, many or a class of expanded clone.

TRBJ2-7 - - TRBV6-5 CASSYSGRPGQYF TGTGCCAGCAGTTACTCGGGCAGGCCAGGGCAGTACTTC
TRBJ2-7 few TRBD1 TRBV6-2/TRBV6-3 CASSYTRTGLDYEQYF TGTGCCAGCAGTTATACCAGGACAGGGTTGGACTACGAGCAGTACTTC
TRBJ1-1 - - TRBV6-4 CASSDSAGETEAFF TGTGCCAGCAGTGACTCAGCGGGGGAAACTGAAGCTTTCTTT
TRBJ2-3 few - TRBV4-1 CASSSVNLVYTDTQYF TGCGCCAGCAGTAGTGTAAACCTCGTTTACACAGATACGCAGTATTTT
TRBJ1-2 once - TRBV20-1 CSAREGAGYTF TGCAGTGCTAGAGAAGGGGCTGGCTACACCTTC
TRBJ2-7 - TRBD1 TRBV4-1 CASSQVQGPEPYEQYF TGCGCCAGCAGCCAAGTACAGGGGCCGGAACCCTACGAGCAGTACTTC
TRBJ2-1 - TRBD1 TRBV18 CASSPDHPGQGAFF TGTGCCAGCTCACCAGATCATCCGGGACAGGGTGCGTTCTTC
TRBJ1-2 - - TRBV2 CASSDRGQFGGYTF TGTGCCAGCAGTGACAGAGGGCAATTTGGTGGCTACACCTTC
TRBJ1-1 - TRBD1 TRBV6-5 CASTLTGDTEAFF TGTGCCAGCACCCTAACAGGGGACACTGAAGCTTTCTTT
TRBJ1-2 - TRBD1 TRBV7-2 CASSRQGANYGYTF TGTGCCAGCAGTCGACAGGGGGCTAACTATGGCTACACCTTC
TRBJ2-1 - TRBD2 TRBV5-1 CASSFGSGGANEQFF TGCGCCAGCAGCTTTGGTAGCGGGGGGGCTAATGAGCAGTTCTTC
TRBJ2-3 - - TRBV14 CASSQADSNTDTQYF TGTGCCAGCAGCCAAGCGGACAGTAACACAGATACGCAGTATTTT
TRBJ2-7 - - TRBV7-2 CASSLVGFEQYF TGTGCCAGCAGCTTAGTCGGTTTCGAGCAGTACTTC
TRBJ2-5 - TRBD1 TRBV7-3 CASSLLGQGAMGETQYF TGTGCCAGCAGCCTCCTAGGACAGGGGGCGATGGGGGAGACCCAGTACTTC
TRBJ1-2 - TRBD1 TRBV4-1 CASSQDRDRNYGYTF TGCGCCAGCAGCCAAGATCGGGACAGGAACTATGGCTACACCTTC
TRBJ1-2 once TRBD1 TRBV3-1/TRBV3-2 CASSQLTGFYGYTF TGTGCCAGCAGCCAACTGACAGGGTTCTATGGCTACACCTTC
TRBJ2-5 - - TRBV28 CASSYGGQETQYF TGTGCCAGCAGTTACGGGGGCCAAGAGACCCAGTACTTC
TRBJ2-1 - TRBD2 TRBV25-1 CASTFPRGGYNEQFF TGTGCCAGTACTTTCCCCCGGGGGGGTTACAATGAGCAGTTCTTC
TRBJ1-2 - TRBD1 TRBV13 CASSLVTGGIHGYTF TGTGCCAGCAGCTTAGTGACAGGGGGCATTCATGGCTACACCTTC
TRBJ1-2 - - TRBV7-9 CASSSTAYNNYGYTF TGTGCCAGCAGCTCGACAGCCTATAATAACTATGGCTACACCTTC
TRBJ2-5 - - TRBV27 CASRGHRGRGETQYF TGTGCCAGCAGGGGTCACCGAGGTCGGGGAGAGACCCAGTACTTC
TRBJ1-5 once - TRBV28 CASSFGGEGNQPQHF TGTGCCAGCAGTTTCGGGGGTGAGGGCAATCAGCCCCAGCATTTT
TRBJ1-3 - - TRBV29-1 CSVGLGRSSGNTIYF TGCAGCGTTGGGCTCGGCAGGTCTTCTGGAAACACCATATATTTT
TRBJ1-3 - - TRBV5-4 CASSLGSGAGNTIYF TGTGCCAGCAGCTTGGGTTCGGGGGCTGGAAACACCATATATTTT
TRBJ1-2 - TRBD1 TRBV6-6 CASSSGTGNVGGYTF TGTGCCAGCAGTTCAGGGACAGGGAACGTAGGTGGCTACACCTTC
TRBJ1-1 - TRBD1 TRBV3-1/TRBV3-2 CASSQGQGAYTEAFF TGTGCCAGCAGCCAAGGTCAGGGGGCTTATACTGAAGCTTTCTTT
TRBJ2-7 - TRBD2 TRBV28 CASSSSGVYEQYF TGTGCCAGCAGTTCTAGCGGTGTCTACGAGCAGTACTTC
TRBJ2-7 - TRBD1 TRBV29-1 CSASSGTGGSEQYF TGCAGCGCATCCTCCGGGACAGGGGGATCGGAGCAGTACTTC
TRBJ1-1 - - TRBV7-9 CASSPGRVEAFF TGTGCCAGCAGCCCCGGGCGGGTAGAAGCTTTCTTT
TRBJ1-1 - - TRBV6-6 CASRKHRDTNTEAFF TGTGCCAGCAGAAAACACCGGGACACTAACACTGAAGCTTTCTTT
TRBJ1-3 - TRBD1 TRBV3-1/TRBV3-2 CASSQMGQGSGNTIYF TGTGCCAGCAGCCAAATGGGACAGGGATCTGGAAACACCATATATTTT
TRBJ2-5 - TRBD2 TRBV7-3 CASSITSGQETQYF TGTGCCAGCAGCATAACTAGCGGTCAAGAGACCCAGTACTTC
TRBJ1-5 - - TRBV7-3 CASSLPQWDYSNQPQHF TGTGCCAGCAGCTTACCACAGTGGGACTATAGCAATCAGCCCCAGCATTTT
TRBJ1-2 - - TRBV27 CASTERGGISNGYTF TGTGCCAGCACCGAGAGGGGGGGGATCTCGAATGGCTACACCTTC
TRBJ1-2 - TRBD1 TRBV30 CAWNRLGRDRAYYGYTF TGTGCCTGGAATAGGCTCGGACGGGACAGGGCATACTATGGCTACACCTTC
TRBJ2-7 - - TRBV23-1 CASSRDTTYEQYF TGCGCCAGCAGTCGGGACACCACCTACGAGCAGTACTTC
TRBJ2-7 - TRBD1 TRBV11-2 CASSADRGDEQYF TGTGCCAGCAGCGCGGACAGGGGGGACGAGCAGTACTTC
TRBJ1-5 - - TRBV19 CASSIQAWDQPQHF TGTGCCAGTAGTATCCAGGCATGGGATCAGCCCCAGCATTTT
TRBJ2-7 - TRBD1 TRBV4-1 CASSPTGAKRTYEQYF TGCGCCAGCAGCCCCACAGGGGCCAAGCGGACCTACGAGCAGTACTTC
TRBJ1-6 - TRBD1 TRBV11-2 CASSLGLGGGDSPLHF TGTGCCAGCAGCTTAGGGCTAGGAGGGGGCGATTCACCCCTCCACTTT
TRBJ2-1 - - TRBV5-1 CASSLLTGTKYNEQFF TGCGCCAGCAGCTTACTGACAGGAACGAAATACAATGAGCAGTTCTTC
TRBJ2-3 - - TRBV2 CASRSFRVGTDTQYF TGTGCCAGCAGGTCGTTTCGGGTGGGCACAGATACGCAGTATTTT
TRBJ1-2 - - TRBV4-3 CASSPASYREALRGGYTF TGCGCCAGCAGCCCCGCCAGCTACCGGGAGGCCCTGAGGGGTGGCTACACCTTC
TRBJ1-5 - - TRBV6-5 CASRRSGVRNQPQHF TGTGCCAGCAGGCGATCAGGGGTTCGCAATCAGCCCCAGCATTTT
TRBJ1-2 - - TRBV5-1 CASSLEVEDGYTF TGCGCCAGCAGCTTGGAGGTGGAGGATGGCTACACCTTC
TRBJ1-4 once TRBD1 TRBV28 CASTPWGQGGEKLFF TGTGCCAGCACCCCTTGGGGACAGGGAGGTGAAAAACTGTTTTTT
TRBJ2-6 - TRBD1 TRBV7-3 CASSSTGGDSGANVLTF TGTGCCAGCAGCTCCACAGGGGGCGATTCTGGGGCCAACGTCCTGACTTTC
TRBJ2-5 - TRBD1 TRBV7-9 CASSRGQGKETQYF TGTGCCAGCAGCCGCGGACAGGGAAAAGAGACCCAGTACTTC
TRBJ2-2 once TRBD1 TRBV5-1 CAGGTGNTGELFF TGCGCCGGCGGGACAGGGAACACCGGGGAGCTGTTTTTT
TRBJ2-5 - - TRBV11-2 CASSSQSGSLPGVTQYF TGTGCCAGCAGCTCCCAAAGCGGATCCCTCCCCGGGGTAACCCAGTACTTC
TRBJ2-4 - TRBD2 TRBV3-1/TRBV3-2 CASSQATSGLAKNIQYF TGTGCCAGCAGCCAGGCCACTAGCGGACTAGCCAAAAACATTCAGTACTTC
TRBJ2-2 - - TRBV6-6 CASSAGYTGELFF TGTGCCAGCAGTGCAGGGTACACCGGGGAGCTGTTTTTT
TRBJ2-3 - TRBD2 TRBV3-1/TRBV3-2 CASSQDTSGGTQYF TGTGCCAGCAGCCAAGATACAAGCGGGGGTACGCAGTATTTT
TRBJ2-7 - - TRBV5-1 CASSPDGTPTQWYF TGCGCCAGCAGCCCGGACGGGACACCAACTCAATGGTACTTC
TRBJ2-1 - TRBD2 TRBV4-1 CASSQDRTSGGGWQFF TGCGCCAGCAGCCAAGATAGGACTAGCGGGGGGGGTTGGCAGTTCTTC